This T cell receptor beta chain comes out of a study of shared clonotypes between healthy human individuals. This CDR3 spans 15 amino acids. V was cut by 1 base and J by 0 bases, with 9 bases left in between. Germline lookup yields CDR1 KGHSH and CDR2 LQKENI. Donors had no recently reported acute infections or vaccinations and were HIV-negative. Sorted-subset replicate PCRs used 150 to 200 ng of genomic DNA. This amount corresponded to about 30,000 T cell genomes. Clones were sequenced by immunoSEQ multiplex PCR, and TCRdb holds only the in-frame ones, with some missing. The sample has 1.6 million or so clones; approximately 98.5% are singletons. Study results and limitations: Larger estimated richness was generally seen in naive subsets than in memory subsets. Naive CD4 clonotype sharing across four donors was about 5%.

In regard to this clone: Antigen: not known.

The sample was naive CD4+ T cells sorted from blood. Stated subset: CD45RA+ positively selected. The receptor comes from a young man in good health. The chain couples TRBV18 to TRBJ2-5, with TRBD1 as a possible D gene (5 bases). The CDR3 region has the DNA TGTGCCAGCTCACCACTTAAGGACAACCAAGAGACCCAGTACTTC. This encodes CASSPLKDNQETQYF.